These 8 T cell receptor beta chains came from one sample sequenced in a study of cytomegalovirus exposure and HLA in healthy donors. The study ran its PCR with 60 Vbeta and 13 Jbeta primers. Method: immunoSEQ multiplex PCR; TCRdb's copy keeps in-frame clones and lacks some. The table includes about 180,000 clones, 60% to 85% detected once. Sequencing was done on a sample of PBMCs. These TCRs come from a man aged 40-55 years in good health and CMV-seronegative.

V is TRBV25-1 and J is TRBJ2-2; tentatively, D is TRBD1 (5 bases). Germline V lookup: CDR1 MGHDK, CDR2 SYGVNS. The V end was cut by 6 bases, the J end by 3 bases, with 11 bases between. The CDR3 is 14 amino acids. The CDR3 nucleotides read TGTGCCAGCAGAGCAGGGTGGGACACCGGGGAGCTGTTTTTT. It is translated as CASRAGWDTGELFF.

CDR3 amino acids: CASSQGGGNEQYF. Written as DNA, the CDR3 is TGCGCCAGCAGCCAGGGGGGAGGGAACGAGCAGTACTTC. This rearrangement joins TRBV4-1 to TRBJ2-7; 7 nucleotides align to TRBD2. V lost 3 bases and J lost 5; bases outside the gene matches: 4. From germline, CDR1 is MGHRA and CDR2 YSYEKL. There are 13 residues in the CDR3.

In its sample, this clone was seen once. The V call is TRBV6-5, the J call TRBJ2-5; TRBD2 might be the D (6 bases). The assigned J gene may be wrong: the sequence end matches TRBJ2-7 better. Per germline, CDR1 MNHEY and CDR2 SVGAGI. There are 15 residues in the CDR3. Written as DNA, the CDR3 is TGTGCCAGCAGCAGGTTTTATCGGGGGACCTACGAGCAGTACTTC. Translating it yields CASSRFYRGTYEQYF.

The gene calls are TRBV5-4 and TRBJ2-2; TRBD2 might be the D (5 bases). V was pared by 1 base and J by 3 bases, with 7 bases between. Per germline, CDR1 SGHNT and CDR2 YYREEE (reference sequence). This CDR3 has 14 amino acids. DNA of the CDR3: TGTGCCAGCAGCTTGCGAGCGGACACCGGGGAGCTGTTTTTT. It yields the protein CASSLRADTGELFF.

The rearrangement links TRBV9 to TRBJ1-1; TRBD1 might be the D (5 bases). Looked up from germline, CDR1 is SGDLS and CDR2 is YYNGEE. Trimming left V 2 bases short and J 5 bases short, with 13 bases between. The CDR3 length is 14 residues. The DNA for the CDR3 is TGTGCCAGCAGCGTTAGCGGTCAGGGAACTGAAGCTTTCTTT. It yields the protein CASSVSGQGTEAFF.

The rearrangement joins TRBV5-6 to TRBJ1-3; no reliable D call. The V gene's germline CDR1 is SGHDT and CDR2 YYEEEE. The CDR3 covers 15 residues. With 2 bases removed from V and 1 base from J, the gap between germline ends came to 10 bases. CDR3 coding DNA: TGTGCCAGCAGCTTTTCGGTTCATTCTGGAAACACCATATATTTT. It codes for CASSFSVHSGNTIYF.

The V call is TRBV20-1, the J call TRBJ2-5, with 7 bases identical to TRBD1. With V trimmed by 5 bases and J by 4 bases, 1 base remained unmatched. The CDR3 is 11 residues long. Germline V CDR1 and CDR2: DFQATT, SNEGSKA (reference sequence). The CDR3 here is CSAGDRETQYF. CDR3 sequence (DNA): TGCAGTGCTGGGGACAGAGAGACCCAGTACTTC.

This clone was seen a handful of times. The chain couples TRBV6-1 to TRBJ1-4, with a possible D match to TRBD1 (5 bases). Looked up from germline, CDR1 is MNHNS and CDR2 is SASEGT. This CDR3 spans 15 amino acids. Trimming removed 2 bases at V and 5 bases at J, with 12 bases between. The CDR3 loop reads CASSERQGHNEKLFF. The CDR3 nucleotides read TGTGCCAGCAGTGAAAGGCAGGGTCACAATGAAAAACTGTTTTTT.